The 2 T cell receptor beta chains listed next were all sequenced from one sample in a study of shared clonotypes between healthy human individuals. Assay: immunoSEQ multiplex PCR; the TCRdb copy retains only in-frame clones and omits some. The table shows some 2.3 million clones, with approximately 95% occurring only once. Sequencing was done on a sample of naive CD4+ T cells from PBMCs. Subset of the sample: CD45RA+ positively selected. These receptors were taken from a man between 18 and 29 years old in good health. Some clones in this sample may be carry-over from other donors' samples.

The gene calls are TRBV5-1 and TRBJ2-2; 9 bases fit TRBD1. The CDR3 is made up of 16 amino acids. The junction had 4 bases not matched to a gene; V was cut back by 0 bases and J by 4 bases. The germline V gene encodes CDR1 SGHRS and CDR2 YFSETQ. CDR3 residues: CASSLGQGDGTGELFF. The CDR3 DNA reads TGCGCCAGCAGCTTGGGACAGGGGGACGGCACCGGGGAGCTGTTTTTT. Full variable domain (rest looked up from reference TRBV5-1 and TRBJ2-2): KAGVTQTPRYLIKTRGQQVTLSCSPISGHRSVSWYQQTPGQGLQFLFEYFSETQRNKGNFPGRFSGRQFSNSRSEMNVSTLELGDSALYLCASSLGQGDGTGELFFGEGSRLTVL.

This rearrangement joins TRBV6-5 to TRBJ2-5; either TRBD1 or TRBD2 may fit D (5 bases each). CDR1 and CDR2 from the germline V gene are MNHEY and SVGAGI. Trimming removed 0 bases from V and 9 bases from J, with 17 bases in between. The length of the CDR3 is 15 residues. CDR3 sequence reads: CASSYSGVAGWSQYF. CDR3 nucleotides: TGTGCCAGCAGTTACTCGGGGGTGGCGGGTTGGTCCCAGTACTTC.